Below, 5 T cell receptor beta chains from the same sample are listed, as sequenced in a study of Graves' ophthalmopathy and Graves' hyperthyroidism listed by TCRdb under 2018. Instrument used: Illumina HiSeq 2000. TCR beta CDR3 regions were amplified from RNA transcripts for repertoire sequencing. The first round was an RT-PCR using HTBI primers with the Qiagen OneStep RT-PCR kit, and this first round was followed by a second-round multiplex PCR, then size selection and purification. The raw public reads went through TCRdb reprocessing: fastp at Q25, MiXCR clone calling, in-frame beta chains kept. Records with the same CDR3 protein are collapsed into one entry carrying the most frequent genes and DNA. The sample table shows approximately 700,000 distinct CDR3 sequences, and 35% to 50% are seen once. Jointly, the top ten make up around 40% of the sample. The material sequenced was peripheral blood. The receptor set was obtained from an adult man with Graves' ophthalmopathy.

This clonotype was seen many times. The chain couples TRBV2 to TRBJ2-5, with D possibly being TRBD2 (5 bases). With 8 bases removed from V and 1 base from J, the gap between germline ends came to 11 bases. CDR3 length equals 13 residues. Germline CDR1 reads SNHLY; CDR2 reads FYNNEI. The CDR3 DNA reads as TGTGCCAGCGAGGGCCCGTCCCAAGAGACCCAGTACTTC. Its translation: CASEGPSQETQYF.

J is TRBJ1-1 and V is TRBV2; D is unclear. The CDR3 is made up of 13 amino acids. The ends were cut back, 2 bases at V and 6 bases at J, with 10 bases in the middle. Looked up from germline, CDR1 is SNHLY and CDR2 is FYNNEI. CDR3: CASSERPGAEAFF. Written as DNA, the CDR3 is TGTGCCAGCAGTGAACGCCCTGGGGCTGAAGCTTTCTTT. Variable domain in full (rest from reference TRBV2 and TRBJ1-1): EPEVTQTPSHQVTQMGQEVILRCVPISNHLYFYWYRQILGQKVEFLVSFYNNEISEKSEIFDDQFSVERPDGSNFTLKIRSTKLEDSAMYFCASSERPGAEAFFGQGTRLTVV.

The genes are TRBV7-3 and TRBJ1-1; D is perhaps TRBD1 (5 bases). CDR1 is SGHTA, CDR2 FQGTGA, per germline. Trimming took 4 bases from V and 1 from J, leaving 10 bases between them. The length of the CDR3 is 14 residues. CDR3 nucleotides: TGTGCCAGCAGCTCCATAACAGGGAACACTGAAGCTTTCTTT. Protein: CASSSITGNTEAFF. Filled out from reference TRBV7-3 and TRBJ1-1, the complete variable domain reads GAGVSQTPSNKVTEKGKYVELRCDPISGHTALYWYRQSLGQGPEFLIYFQGTGAADDSGLPNDRFFAVRPEGSVSTLKIQRTERGDSAVYLCASSSITGNTEAFFGQGTRLTVV.

This clonotype was picked up many times. The V call is TRBV10-2, the J call TRBJ1-5, with no clear D. V gave up 5 bases and J gave up 0 bases, with 8 bases separating them. This CDR3 region has 14 residues. From germline, CDR1 is WSHSY and CDR2 SAAADI. In nucleotides, the CDR3 is TGCGCCAGCAGTTTGGACCATAGCAATCAGCCCCAGCATTTT. Translated: CASSLDHSNQPQHF.

V gene TRBV7-9 combines with J gene TRBJ1-1; 7 bases line up with TRBD1. The CDR3 is 16 amino acids. The germline V gene has CDR1 SEHNR and CDR2 FQNEAQ (reference sequence). With 6 bases clipped from V and 0 bases from J, the junction kept 10 bases outside the gene matches. CDR3 protein: CASSSTTGALNTEAFF. As DNA, the CDR3 is TGTGCCAGCAGTTCAACTACAGGGGCCCTGAACACTGAAGCTTTCTTT.